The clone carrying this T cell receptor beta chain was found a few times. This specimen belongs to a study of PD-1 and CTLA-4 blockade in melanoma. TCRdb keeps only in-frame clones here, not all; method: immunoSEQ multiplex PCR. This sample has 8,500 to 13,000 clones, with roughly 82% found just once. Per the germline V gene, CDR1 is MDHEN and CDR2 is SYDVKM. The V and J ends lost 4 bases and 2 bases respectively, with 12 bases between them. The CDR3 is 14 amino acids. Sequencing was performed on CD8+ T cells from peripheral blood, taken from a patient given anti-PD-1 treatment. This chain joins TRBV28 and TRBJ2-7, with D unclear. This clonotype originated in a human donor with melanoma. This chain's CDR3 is CASSSTLGTYEQYF. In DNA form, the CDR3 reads TGTGCCAGCAGTTCCACGCTGGGGACCTACGAGCAGTACTTC.